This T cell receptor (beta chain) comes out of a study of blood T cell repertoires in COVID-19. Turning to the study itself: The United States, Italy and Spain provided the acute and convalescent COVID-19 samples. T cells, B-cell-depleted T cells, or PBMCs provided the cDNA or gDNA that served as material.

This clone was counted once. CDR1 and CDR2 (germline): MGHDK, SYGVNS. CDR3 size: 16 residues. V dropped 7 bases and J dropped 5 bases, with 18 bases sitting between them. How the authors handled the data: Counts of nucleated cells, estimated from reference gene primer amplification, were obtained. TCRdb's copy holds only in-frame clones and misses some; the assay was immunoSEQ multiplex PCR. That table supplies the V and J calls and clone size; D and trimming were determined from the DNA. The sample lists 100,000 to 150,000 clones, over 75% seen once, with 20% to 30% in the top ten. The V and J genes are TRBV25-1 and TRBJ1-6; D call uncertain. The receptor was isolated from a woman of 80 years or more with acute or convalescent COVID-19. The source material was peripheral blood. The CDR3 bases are TGTGCCAGCACAAGAGCTACGAATATTAATAATTCACCCCTCCACTTT. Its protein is CASTRATNINNSPLHF.